This T cell receptor beta chain emerged from a study of T cells after yellow fever vaccination. The wider study: Those fractions that held only low numbers of cells were prepared using the SMART-Seq v4 Ultra Low Input RNA kit.

Synthesis of TCR cDNA relied on 5'RACE template switching, which attached a universal primer site and UMIs. TCRdb analysed the 5' RACE reads with MiXCR anew, one entry per CDR3 protein. Counted here are about 340,000 distinct CDR3 sequences, roughly an eighth occurring once; the ten biggest clones make up 3.2%. Study-wide results and limits: The booster saw the reappearance of most primary-vaccination clones (approximately 97% CD4, 80% to 90% CD8). Shared CD4/CD8 clonotypes were a small share, likely from convergent recombination.

CDR3 size: 16 residues. Germline V gene lookup returns CDR1 SNHLY and CDR2 FYNNEI. V was pared by 3 bases and J by 5 bases, with 17 bases between. This clonotype was counted at least ten times. The antigen remains undetermined. The chain carries TRBV2 and TRBJ1-5; the D gene is possibly TRBD1 (6 bases). Material: CD4+ T cells sorted from PBMCs, obtained 15 days after the yellow fever booster vaccination. This receptor was obtained from a man aged 18 to 29 who received the YFV17D yellow fever vaccine. This chain's CDR3 is CASSDPGQRHHQPQHF. CDR3 in DNA: TGTGCCAGCAGTGATCCCGGACAGCGTCACCATCAGCCCCAGCATTTT.